This TCR beta chain was retrieved from a study of T cells after yellow fever vaccination. Whole-study context: Fractions of limited cellularity were prepared by means of SMART-Seq v4 Ultra Low Input.

This clonotype appeared a few times. A single record per CDR3 protein comes from TCRdb applying MiXCR to the 5' RACE reads. The sample shows under 600,000 distinct CDR3 sequences, just over 20% of them seen only once. The sequencing used PBMCs, collected more than 20 days after the first yellow fever vaccination. This TCR was sampled from a man aged 18 to 35 who received the YFV17D yellow fever vaccine.

In DNA form, the CDR3 reads TGCGCCAGCGGATCACGGGGGACTACCTACGAGCAGTACTTC. Translation gives CASGSRGTTYEQYF. The chain is built from TRBV10-2 and TRBJ2-7; 7 nucleotides agree with TRBD2. The V and J ends lost 8 bases and 2 bases, in that order; junction bases with no gene match: 9. CDR3 size: 14 residues. The germline CDR1 and CDR2 sequences are WSHSY and SAAADI.